The sequence of this TCR beta chain was determined in a study of tumor-infiltrating lymphocytes in primary liver carcinoma. From unsorted bulk tissue weighing roughly 19-34 mg, DNA and RNA were co-extracted. Surgical resection was the treatment these patients received for primary liver carcinoma. Researchers generated TCR beta cDNA from roughly 510 ng of total RNA, relying on a constant-region primer. Modified slightly, ARM-PCR produced TCR beta libraries over three nested multiplex PCR rounds. TRBV1-TRBV30 forward primers paired with a C-beta reverse primer were used in the first two PCR rounds, which ran 9 to 10 cycles each. In TCRdb, the multiplex PCR reads were re-called with MiXCR into one record per CDR3 protein. The table lists some 190,000 distinct CDR3 sequences, 70% to 90% of them singletons. There are 17 residues in the CDR3. Germline V lookup: CDR1 KGHDR, CDR2 SFDVKD. A remark on this clonotype: The junction departs from the called germline gene at one end, perhaps through a read error.

The sequencing sample was made of tumor tissue from primary liver carcinoma. This TCR came from a man in his forties with primary liver carcinoma and hepatitis B virus infection. The chain employs TRBV24-1 and TRBJ1-5; tentatively, D is TRBD1 (6 bases). The CDR3 region has the DNA TGTGCCACCAGTGATTTGGCCGGACAGTTTAGCAATCAGCCCCTGCATTTT. Translating gives CATSDLAGQFSNQPLHF.